This T cell receptor beta chain appears in the sequencing data of a study of PD-L1 blockade in urothelial cancer. The overall study: Patients with male sex and bladder-origin urothelial cancer accounted for about nine tenths of the roughly 29 enrolled.

Synthetic spike-ins, TCR analog templates, were added into each PCR. The assay was immunoSEQ multiplex PCR, and TCRdb's table has in-frame clones only and misses some. The table records some 29,000 clones, roughly 86% of them present only once. Patient disease was locally advanced or metastatic urothelial carcinoma. V shed 0 bases and J shed 8 bases, with 22 bases lying between them. In germline, CDR1 is SGHDN, CDR2 FVKESK. The CDR3 is made up of 17 amino acids. This chain connects TRBV14 to TRBJ1-1; TRBD1 might be the D (6 bases). The sequence was collected from a man aged 50 or older with urothelial cancer. The sample was PBMCs, taken around atezolizumab (anti-PD-L1) treatment. Here the CDR3 DNA reads TGTGCCAGCAGCCAAGACAACAGGGTGGCCTTATTGGGAGAAGCTTTCTTT. Protein: CASSQDNRVALLGEAFF.